This T cell receptor (beta chain) was sequenced during a study of blood T cell repertoires in COVID-19. V lost 1 base and J lost 4, with 5 bases in between. The CDR3 runs 11 residues. Per the germline V gene, CDR1 is GTSNPN and CDR2 is SVGIG (reference sequence). TCRdb's copy holds only in-frame clones and misses some; the assay was immunoSEQ multiplex PCR. This table has approximately 50,000 clones, just under 90% appearing once. The chain carries TRBV30 and TRBJ2-7; unclear D gene. This receptor was taken from a man older than 75 with active or convalescent COVID-19. Sequencing used peripheral blood. CDR3 residues: CAWSGQYEQYF. The CDR3 bases are TGTGCCTGGAGTGGGCAGTACGAGCAGTACTTC.